This T cell receptor beta chain is drawn from a study of blood T cell repertoires in COVID-19. The wider study: There were acute and convalescent COVID-19 samples, and they came from the United States, Italy and Spain.

Individuals aged about 18 to 95 years were recruited from fewer than 30 US areas. Between the trimmed V and J ends, which lost 8 bases and 1 base, there was a span of 20 bases. This CDR3 is 16 amino acids long. CDR1 is SEHNR, CDR2 FQNEAQ, per germline (reference sequence). In the original analysis: By means of reference gene primer amplification, nucleated cell counts were estimated. TCRdb's table, derived via immunoSEQ multiplex PCR, lists solely in-frame clones and lacks some. V and J calls and clone size are those listed in that table; D and trimming were worked out from the DNA. The repertoire holds about 190,000 clones, with around 80% as singletons.

The gene calls are TRBV7-9 and TRBJ1-1; no clear D. The source material was PBMCs or T cells enriched from blood (not recorded which). The sequence derives from a woman aged 45-65 years with acute COVID-19. The CDR3 sequence is CASGSSRRAQNTEAFF. CDR3 DNA: TGTGCCAGCGGCTCCTCCAGGAGGGCGCAGAACACTGAAGCTTTCTTT.